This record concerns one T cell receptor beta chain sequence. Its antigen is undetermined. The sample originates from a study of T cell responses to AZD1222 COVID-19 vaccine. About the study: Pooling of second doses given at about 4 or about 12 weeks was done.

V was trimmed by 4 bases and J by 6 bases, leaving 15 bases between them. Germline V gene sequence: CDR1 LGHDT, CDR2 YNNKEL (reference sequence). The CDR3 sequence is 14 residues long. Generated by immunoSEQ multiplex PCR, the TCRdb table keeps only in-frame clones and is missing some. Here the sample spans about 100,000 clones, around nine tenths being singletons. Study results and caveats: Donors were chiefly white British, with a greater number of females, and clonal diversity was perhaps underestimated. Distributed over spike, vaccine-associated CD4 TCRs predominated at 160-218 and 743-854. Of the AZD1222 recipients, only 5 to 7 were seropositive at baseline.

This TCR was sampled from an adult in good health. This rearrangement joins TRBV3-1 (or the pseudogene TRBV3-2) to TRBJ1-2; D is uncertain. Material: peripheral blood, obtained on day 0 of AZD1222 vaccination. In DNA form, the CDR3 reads TGTGCCAGCAGCCCCACCGGGGAGAGAAATGGCTACACCTTC. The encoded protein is CASSPTGERNGYTF.